This TCR beta chain was identified during a study of blood T cell repertoires in COVID-19. Study details: Whether acute or convalescent, the COVID-19 samples came from the United States, Italy and Spain.

Only in-frame clones appear in the TCRdb table, and some are missing; sequencing was by immunoSEQ multiplex PCR. Of 140,000 to 150,000 clones listed, around nine tenths were seen once; the top ten hold roughly 1.6%. This CDR3 comprises 11 residues. V was pared by 5 bases and J by 7 bases, with 8 bases between. Per germline, CDR1 MNHNY and CDR2 SVGAGI (reference sequence). The sequenced sample was peripheral blood. The receptor comes from a human donor in a cohort sampled during active COVID-19. The J gene is TRBJ1-1, the V gene TRBV6-6; D not resolved. The CDR3 sequence: CASSVGFEAFF. The CDR3 DNA sequence: TGTGCCAGCAGTGTCGGTTTTGAAGCTTTCTTT.